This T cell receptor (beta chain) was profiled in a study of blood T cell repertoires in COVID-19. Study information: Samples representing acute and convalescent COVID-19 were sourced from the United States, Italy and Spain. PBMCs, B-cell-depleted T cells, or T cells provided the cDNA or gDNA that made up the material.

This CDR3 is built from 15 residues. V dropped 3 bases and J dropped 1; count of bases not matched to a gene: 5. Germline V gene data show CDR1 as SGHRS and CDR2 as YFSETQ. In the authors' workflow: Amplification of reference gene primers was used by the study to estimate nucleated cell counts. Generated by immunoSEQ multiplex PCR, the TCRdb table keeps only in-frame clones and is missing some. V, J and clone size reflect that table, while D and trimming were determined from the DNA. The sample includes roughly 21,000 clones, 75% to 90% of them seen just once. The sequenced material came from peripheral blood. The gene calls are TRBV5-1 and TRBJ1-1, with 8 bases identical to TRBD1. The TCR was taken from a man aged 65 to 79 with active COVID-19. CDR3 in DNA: TGCGCCAGCAGCTGGACCGGGACAGGGAACACTGAAGCTTTCTTT. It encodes CASSWTGTGNTEAFF.